The sequence of this TCR beta chain was determined in a study of CD8 T cells in ankylosing spondylitis. Broader study findings: Seemingly characteristic of ankylosing spondylitis blood was a TCR beta motif consisting of about 8 highly homologous variants.

Preparation of TCR beta libraries was done by quantitative 5'-RACE with molecular barcodes. One entry per CDR3 protein results from TCRdb running MiXCR on the 5' RACE reads. In the table there are approximately 140,000 distinct CDR3 sequences, 6.5% to 8.5% of which are singletons. Germline-derived CDR1 and CDR2 are KGHSH and LQKENI. There are 12 residues in the CDR3. With 3 bases removed from V and 3 bases from J, the gap between germline ends came to 6 bases. On this clonotype itself: Its target is unknown.

Sequences were obtained from synovial fluid, either unsorted or a sorted T cell fraction (not recorded which). The rearrangement uses TRBV18 and TRBJ2-7; D is uncertain. This receptor was identified in a male donor with ankylosing spondylitis. The CDR3 nucleotides read TGTGCCAGCTCACCCGATTACTACGAGCAGTACTTC. Translating it yields CASSPDYYEQYF. Supplemented by reference TRBV18 and TRBJ2-7, the full variable domain reads NAGVMQNPRHLVRRRGQEARLRCSPMKGHSHVYWYRQLPEEGLKFMVYLQKENIIDESGMPKERFSAEFPKEGPSILRIQQVVRGDSAAYFCASSPDYYEQYFGPGTRLTVT.